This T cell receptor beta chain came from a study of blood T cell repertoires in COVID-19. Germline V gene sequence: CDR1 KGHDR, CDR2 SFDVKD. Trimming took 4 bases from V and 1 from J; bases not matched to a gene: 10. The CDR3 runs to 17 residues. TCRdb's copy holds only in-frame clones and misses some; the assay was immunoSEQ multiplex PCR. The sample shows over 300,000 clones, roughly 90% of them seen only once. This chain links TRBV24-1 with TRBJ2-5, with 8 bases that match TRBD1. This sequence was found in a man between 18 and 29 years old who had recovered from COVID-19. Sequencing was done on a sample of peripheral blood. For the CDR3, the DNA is TGTGCCACCAGTGACAACCGACAGGGGCGATTCCAAGAGACCCAGTACTTC. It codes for CATSDNRQGRFQETQYF.